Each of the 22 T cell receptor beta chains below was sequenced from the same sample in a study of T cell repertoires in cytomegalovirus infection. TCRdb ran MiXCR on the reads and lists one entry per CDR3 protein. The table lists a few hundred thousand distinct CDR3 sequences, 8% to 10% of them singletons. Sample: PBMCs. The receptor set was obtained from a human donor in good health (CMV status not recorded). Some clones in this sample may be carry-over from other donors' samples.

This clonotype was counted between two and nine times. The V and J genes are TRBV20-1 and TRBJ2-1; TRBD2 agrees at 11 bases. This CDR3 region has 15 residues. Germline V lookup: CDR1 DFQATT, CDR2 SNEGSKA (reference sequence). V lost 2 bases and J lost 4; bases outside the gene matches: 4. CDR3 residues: CSARPGTSGYNEQFF. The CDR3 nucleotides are TGCAGTGCTAGACCTGGGACTAGCGGATACAATGAGCAGTTCTTC.

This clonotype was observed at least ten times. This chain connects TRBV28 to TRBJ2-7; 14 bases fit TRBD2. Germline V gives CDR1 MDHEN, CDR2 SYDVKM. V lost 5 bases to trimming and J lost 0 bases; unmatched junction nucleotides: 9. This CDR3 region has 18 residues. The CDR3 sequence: CASSPGTSGSIRSYEQYF. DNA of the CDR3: TGTGCCAGCAGTCCCGGGACTAGCGGGAGTATACGCTCCTACGAGCAGTACTTC.

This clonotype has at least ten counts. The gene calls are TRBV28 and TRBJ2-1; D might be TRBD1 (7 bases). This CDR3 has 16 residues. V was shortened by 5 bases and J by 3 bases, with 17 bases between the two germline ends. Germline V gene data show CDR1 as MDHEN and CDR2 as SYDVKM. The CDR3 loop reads CASSLGGAGGYNEQFF. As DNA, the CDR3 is TGTGCCAGCAGTCTCGGAGGGGCAGGGGGCTACAATGAGCAGTTCTTC. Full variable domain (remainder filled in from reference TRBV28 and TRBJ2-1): DVKVTQSSRYLVKRTGEKVFLECVQDMDHENMFWYRQDPGLGLRLIYFSYDVKMKEKGDIPEGYSVSREKKERFSLILESASTNQTSMYLCASSLGGAGGYNEQFFGPGTRLTVL.

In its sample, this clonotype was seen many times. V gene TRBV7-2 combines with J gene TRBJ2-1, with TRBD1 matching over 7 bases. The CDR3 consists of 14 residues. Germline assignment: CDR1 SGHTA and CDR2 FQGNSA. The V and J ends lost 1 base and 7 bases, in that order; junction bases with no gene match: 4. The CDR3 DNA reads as TGTGCCAGCAGCTTAGAGGGGGCGCTGAATGAGCAGTTCTTC. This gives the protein CASSLEGALNEQFF.

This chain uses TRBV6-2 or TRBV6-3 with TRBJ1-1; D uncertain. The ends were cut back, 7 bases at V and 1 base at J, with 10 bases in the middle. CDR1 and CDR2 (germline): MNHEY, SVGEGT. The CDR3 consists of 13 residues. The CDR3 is CASTELPNTEAFF. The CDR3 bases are TGTGCCAGCACCGAGCTCCCGAACACTGAAGCTTTCTTT.

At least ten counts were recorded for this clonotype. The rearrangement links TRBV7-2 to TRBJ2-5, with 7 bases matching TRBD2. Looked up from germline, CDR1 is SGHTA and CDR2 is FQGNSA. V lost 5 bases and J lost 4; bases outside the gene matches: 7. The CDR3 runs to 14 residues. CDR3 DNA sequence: TGTGCCAGCAGCCCGGTTTGGGGGGGAGAGACCCAGTACTTC. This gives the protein CASSPVWGGETQYF.

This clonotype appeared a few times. CDR3 region: CASSWGYAEAFF. The CDR3 DNA is TGTGCCAGCAGTTGGGGTTACGCTGAAGCTTTCTTT. The V call is TRBV28, the J call TRBJ1-1, with D hard to call. The CDR3 is made up of 12 amino acids. V shed 4 bases and J shed 6 bases, with 9 bases lying between them. Germline assignment: CDR1 MDHEN and CDR2 SYDVKM.

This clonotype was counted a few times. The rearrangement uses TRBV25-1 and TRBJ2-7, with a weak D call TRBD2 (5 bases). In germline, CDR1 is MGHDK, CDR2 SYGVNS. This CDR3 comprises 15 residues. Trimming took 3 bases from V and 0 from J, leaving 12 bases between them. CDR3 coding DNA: TGTGCCAGCAGTGACCTCCGGGGTCCCTCCTACGAGCAGTACTTC. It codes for CASSDLRGPSYEQYF.

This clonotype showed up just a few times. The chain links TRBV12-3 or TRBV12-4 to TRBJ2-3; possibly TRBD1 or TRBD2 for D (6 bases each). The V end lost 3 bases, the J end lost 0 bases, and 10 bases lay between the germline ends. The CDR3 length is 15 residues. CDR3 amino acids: CASSFRGLSTDTQYF. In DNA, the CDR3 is TGTGCCAGCAGTTTTCGGGGGCTTAGCACAGATACGCAGTATTTT.

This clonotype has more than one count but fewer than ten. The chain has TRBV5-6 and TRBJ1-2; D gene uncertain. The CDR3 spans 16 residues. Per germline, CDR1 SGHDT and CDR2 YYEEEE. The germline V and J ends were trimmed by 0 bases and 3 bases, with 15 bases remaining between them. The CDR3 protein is CASSLAGDTVDYGYTF. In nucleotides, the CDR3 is TGTGCCAGCAGCTTGGCCGGGGATACAGTGGACTATGGCTACACCTTC. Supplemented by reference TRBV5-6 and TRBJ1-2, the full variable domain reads DAGVTQSPTHLIKTRGQQVTLRCSPKSGHDTVSWYQQALGQGPQFIFQYYEEEERQRGNFPDRFSGHQFPNYSSELNVNALLLGDSALYLCASSLAGDTVDYGYTFGSGTRLTVV.

This CDR3 is CSAPARGSGNTIYF. The CDR3 DNA reads TGCAGTGCCCCCGCAAGGGGATCTGGAAACACCATATATTTT. This rearrangement joins TRBV20-1 to TRBJ1-3; the D gene is possibly TRBD1 (5 bases). V lost 6 bases and J 1 base, leaving 13 bases between the germline ends. Germline values: CDR1 DFQATT, CDR2 SNEGSKA (reference sequence). There are 14 residues in the CDR3.

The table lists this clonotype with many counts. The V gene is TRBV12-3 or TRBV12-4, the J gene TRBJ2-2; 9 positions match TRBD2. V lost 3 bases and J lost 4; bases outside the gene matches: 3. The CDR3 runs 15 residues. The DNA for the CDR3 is TGTGCCAGCAGTTTCGCGGGGGGGGCCACCGGGGAGCTGTTTTTT. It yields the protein CASSFAGGATGELFF.

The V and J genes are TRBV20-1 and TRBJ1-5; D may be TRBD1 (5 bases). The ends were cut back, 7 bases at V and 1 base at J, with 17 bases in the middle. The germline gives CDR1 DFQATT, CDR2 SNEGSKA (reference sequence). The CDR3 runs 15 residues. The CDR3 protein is CSVGWGKGSNQPQHF. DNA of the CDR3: TGCAGTGTGGGATGGGGTAAGGGGAGCAATCAGCCCCAGCATTTT.

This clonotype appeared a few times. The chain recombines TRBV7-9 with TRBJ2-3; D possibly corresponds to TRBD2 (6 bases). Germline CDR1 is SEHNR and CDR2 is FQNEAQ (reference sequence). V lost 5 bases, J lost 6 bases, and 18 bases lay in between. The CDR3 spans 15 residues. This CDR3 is CASSPWRREVDTQYF. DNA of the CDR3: TGTGCCAGCAGCCCGTGGCGCAGGGAGGTTGATACGCAGTATTTT.

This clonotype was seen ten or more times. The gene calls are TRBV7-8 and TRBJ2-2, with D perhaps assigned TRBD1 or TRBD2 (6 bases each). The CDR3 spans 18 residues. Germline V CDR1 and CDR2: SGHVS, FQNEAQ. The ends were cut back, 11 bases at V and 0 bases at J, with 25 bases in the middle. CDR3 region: CAGQTGREGRTNTGELFF. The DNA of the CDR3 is TGTGCCGGACAAACAGGGCGGGAAGGACGAACGAACACCGGGGAGCTGTTTTTT.

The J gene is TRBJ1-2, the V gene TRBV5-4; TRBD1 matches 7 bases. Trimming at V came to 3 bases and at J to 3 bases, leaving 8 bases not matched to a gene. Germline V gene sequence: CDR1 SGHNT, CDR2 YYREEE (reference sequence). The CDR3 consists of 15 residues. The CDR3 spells CASSSMTGIHYGYTF. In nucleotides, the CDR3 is TGTGCCAGCAGCTCCATGACAGGGATTCACTATGGCTACACCTTC. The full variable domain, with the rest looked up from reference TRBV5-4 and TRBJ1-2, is ETGVTQSPTHLIKTRGQQVTLRCSSQSGHNTVSWYQQALGQGPQFIFQYYREEENGRGNFPPRFSGLQFPNYSSELNVNALELDDSALYLCASSSMTGIHYGYTFGSGTRLTVV.

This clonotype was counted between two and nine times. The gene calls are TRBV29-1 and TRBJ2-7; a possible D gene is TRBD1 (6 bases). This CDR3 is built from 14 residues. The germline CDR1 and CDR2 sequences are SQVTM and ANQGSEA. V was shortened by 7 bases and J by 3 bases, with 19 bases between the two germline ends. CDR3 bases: TGCAGCGCCAGGGGATCGGGTAGGGGCTACGAGCAGTACTTC. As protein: CSARGSGRGYEQYF.

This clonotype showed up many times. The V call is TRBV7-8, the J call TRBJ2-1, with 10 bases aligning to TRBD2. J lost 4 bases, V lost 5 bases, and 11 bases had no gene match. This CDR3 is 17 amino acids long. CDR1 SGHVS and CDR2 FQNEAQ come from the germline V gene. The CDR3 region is CASSLTSGAYLYNEQFF. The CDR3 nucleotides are TGTGCCAGCAGCCTTACTAGCGGGGCCTACCTTTACAATGAGCAGTTCTTC.

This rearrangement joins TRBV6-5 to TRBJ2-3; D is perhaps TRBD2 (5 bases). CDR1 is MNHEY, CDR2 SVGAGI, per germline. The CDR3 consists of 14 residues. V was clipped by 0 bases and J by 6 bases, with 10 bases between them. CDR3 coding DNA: TGTGCCAGCAGTTACTCCCGGGAATCGGATACGCAGTATTTT. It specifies CASSYSRESDTQYF.

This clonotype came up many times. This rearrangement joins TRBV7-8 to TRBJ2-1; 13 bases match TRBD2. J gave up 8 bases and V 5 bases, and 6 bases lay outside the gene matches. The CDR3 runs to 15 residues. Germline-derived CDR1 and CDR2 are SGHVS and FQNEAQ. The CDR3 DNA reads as TGTGCCAGCAGCGCCGGGACTAGCGGGACTCATGAGCAGTTCTTC. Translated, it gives CASSAGTSGTHEQFF.

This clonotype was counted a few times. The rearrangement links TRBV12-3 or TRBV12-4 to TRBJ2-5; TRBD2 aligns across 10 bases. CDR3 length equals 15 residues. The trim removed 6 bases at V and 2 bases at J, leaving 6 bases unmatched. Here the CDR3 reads CASRQGLARQETQYF. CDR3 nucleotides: TGTGCCAGCAGACAGGGACTAGCGAGACAAGAGACCCAGTACTTC.

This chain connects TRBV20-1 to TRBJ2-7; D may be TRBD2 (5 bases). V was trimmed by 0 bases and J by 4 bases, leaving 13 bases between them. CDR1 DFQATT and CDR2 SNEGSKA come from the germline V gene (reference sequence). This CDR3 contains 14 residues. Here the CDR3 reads CSARDGAGGYEQYF. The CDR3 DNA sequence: TGCAGTGCTAGAGATGGCGCGGGTGGGTACGAGCAGTACTTC.